The clone carrying this T cell receptor beta chain was seen ten or more times. Its antigen remains unknown. The entry originates in a study of T-cell memory formation after mild COVID-19. Study context: TCR clusters were mostly donor specific. Broader study findings: Contracting clones from day 15 to 85 had balanced CD4/CD8; later expanders favoured CD4+. Whether day 37 second-wave clones are SARS-CoV-2-specific was not confirmed.

Via MiXCR, TCRdb re-called the 5' RACE reads, giving one row per CDR3 protein. The sample yields approximately 260,000 distinct CDR3 sequences, about 16% seen once. Source material: PBMCs or a T cell subset sorted from them (not recorded which). The TCR originated in a man aged 18-30 years who had mild COVID-19 (a few samples of this study predate the infection). Cell type and time point are not known.

The CDR3 reads CASSRASGYNEQFF. Here the CDR3 DNA reads TGTGCCAGCAGCCGGGCTAGCGGATACAATGAGCAGTTCTTC. The chain has TRBV3-1 and TRBJ2-1, with 7 bases identical to TRBD2. The V gene end was trimmed by 4 bases and the J gene end by 4 bases; junction bases not matched to a gene: 4. The CDR3 is 14 amino acids. Per germline, CDR1 LGHDT and CDR2 YNNKEL (reference sequence).